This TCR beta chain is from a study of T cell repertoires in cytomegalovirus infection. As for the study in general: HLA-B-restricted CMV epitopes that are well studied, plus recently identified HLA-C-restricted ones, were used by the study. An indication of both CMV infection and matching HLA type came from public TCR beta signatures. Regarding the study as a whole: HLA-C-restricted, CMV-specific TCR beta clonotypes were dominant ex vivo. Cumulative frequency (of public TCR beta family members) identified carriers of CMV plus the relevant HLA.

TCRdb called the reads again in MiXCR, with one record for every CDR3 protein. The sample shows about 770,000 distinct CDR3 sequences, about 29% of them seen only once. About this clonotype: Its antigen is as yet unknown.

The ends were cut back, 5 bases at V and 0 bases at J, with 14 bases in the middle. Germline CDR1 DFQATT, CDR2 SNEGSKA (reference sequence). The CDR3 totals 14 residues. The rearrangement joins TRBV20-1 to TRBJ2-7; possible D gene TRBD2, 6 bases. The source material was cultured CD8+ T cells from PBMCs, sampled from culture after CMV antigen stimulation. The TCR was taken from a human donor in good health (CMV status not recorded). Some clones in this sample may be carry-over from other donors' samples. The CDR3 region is CSARDFLSSYEQYF. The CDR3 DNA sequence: TGCAGTGCTCGGGACTTTTTGAGCTCCTACGAGCAGTACTTC.